This T cell receptor (beta chain) was found in a study of CD8+ T cells in alopecia areata. Study results and limitations: Possibly because of HLA-related factors, TCR sharing was less clear across patients than in mice.

CDR3 length: 14 amino acids. Germline CDR1 and CDR2: MDHEN and SYDVKM. Trimming left V 6 bases short and J 1 base short, with 13 bases between. TCR sequencing used cDNA made by reverse transcription of extracted RNA. The assay was immunoSEQ multiplex PCR, and TCRdb's table has in-frame clones only and misses some. The data hold about 23,000 clones, with around 56% observed a single time. Note on this clone: Its antigen is not known.

The material sequenced was NKG2D-high CD8+ T cells sorted from blood. This sequence joins TRBV28 and TRBJ2-7, with D tentatively TRBD2 (6 bases). The receptor was isolated from a human donor with alopecia areata. The CDR3 DNA reads as TGTGCCAGCAGGCGGGGACTCCTATCCTACGAGCAGTACTTC. Amino acid sequence: CASRRGLLSYEQYF.